This T cell receptor (beta chain) was sequenced in a study of T cells in Graves' hyperthyroidism and ophthalmopathy. Whole-study findings and limits: In the blood, most expanded thyroid clonotypes above 0.001 appeared as well.

In making diagnoses, clinical symptoms, serum thyroxine and TRAb, thyroid ultrasound and orbital computed tomography were all used. This clonotype was seen at least ten times. The antigen is not known. The CDR3 covers 19 residues. V lost 0 bases and J lost 2; bases outside the gene matches: 14. Germline V gene lookup returns CDR1 SGHRS and CDR2 YFSETQ. There were TCR beta CDR3 regions amplified from RNA transcripts. The HTBI set primed first-round TCR CDR3 RT-PCR. Each CDR3 protein is one row after TCRdb ran MiXCR on the multiplex PCR reads. The sample lists hundreds of thousands of distinct CDR3 sequences, roughly an eighth occurring once.

The sequence derives from a man aged 45 to 65 with Graves' ophthalmopathy. The V gene is TRBV5-1, the J gene TRBJ2-4; 7 bases match TRBD2. Sequenced input: blood. The DNA of the CDR3 is TGCGCCAGCAGCTTGGAACTCGCTGCGGGAGTCGGGTCCAAAAACATTCAGTACTTC. It encodes CASSLELAAGVGSKNIQYF.